Included here is one T cell receptor beta chain sequence, with context. Its antigen is undetermined. A deep-level run was used for the assay. Only in-frame clones appear in the TCRdb table, and some are missing; sequencing was by immunoSEQ multiplex PCR. The table records 2 million to 2.5 million clones, 95% of them present only once. This sample was taken from a study of shared clonotypes between healthy human individuals. Overall study: The study used three CD4 naive, three CD4 memory, two CD8 naive and one CD8 memory plate per donor.

CDR1 and CDR2 (germline): MDHEN, SYDVKM. The V end lost 2 bases, the J end lost 5 bases, and 7 bases lay between the germline ends. The CDR3 is 14 amino acids. The study's findings and limits: At large depth, rarefaction still showed sorted-subset sequencing to be incomplete.

The chain combines TRBV28 with TRBJ1-6; D unclear. Sequenced input: naive CD4+ T cells sorted from blood. As to subset: CD45RA+ positively selected. The source of this sequence is a man aged 18 to 29 in good health. The CDR3 bases are TGTGCCAGCAGTTTAAGCAGCAATAATTCACCCCTCCACTTT. Translating gives CASSLSSNNSPLHF.